Sequencing of this T cell receptor (beta chain) was carried out in a study of shared clonotypes between healthy human individuals. Details on this clone: The target antigen is unknown.

The CDR3 length is 15 residues. Germline values: CDR1 MDHEN, CDR2 SYDVKM. Unmatched junction bases numbered 9, after V lost 6 bases and J lost 3 bases. Overall study findings and caveats: Non-shared clonotypes had lower generation probabilities than those shared by all four donors. The study's rarefaction showed incomplete sorted-subset sequencing despite large depth.

The authors divided CD4+ cells into CD45RA+ naive and CD45RA-negative memory subsets. The method was immunoSEQ multiplex PCR; TCRdb's version includes in-frame clones alone and lacks a portion of them. This table holds about 2.4 million clones, over 85% found once. The TCR sequence derives from a man between 18 and 29 years old in good health. The chain carries TRBV28 and TRBJ1-1, with TRBD1 matching over 8 bases. Sequencing was done on a sample of naive CD4+ T cells sorted from blood. Subset here: CD45RA+ positively selected. This CDR3 is CASRDGQGGYTEAFF. CDR3 bases: TGTGCCAGCAGGGACGGACAGGGCGGGTACACTGAAGCTTTCTTT.